These 5 T cell receptor beta chains originate from one sample sequenced in a study of OX40 agonist ivuxolimab in advanced cancers. To prepare the library, the immunoSEQ multiplex PCR assay was applied. Sourced from immuneACCESS, this table was stored by TCRdb with only in-frame sequences that have V and J called. A share of the clones is absent; for the studies checked, an unresolved V gene accounts for under half, and the remainder has no known explanation. The sample table records under 90,000 clones; approximately 85% of these occur just once. Over 0.2% of the sample goes to the ten largest clones. Here the sequenced sample was CD4+ or CD8+ T cells sorted from blood, taken in a trial of the OX40 agonist ivuxolimab. The receptors were gathered from an adult with an advanced solid tumor such as melanoma, head and neck, liver or kidney cancer.

The table lists this clone with a count of one. The J gene is TRBJ2-7, the V gene TRBV6-6; D is perhaps TRBD2 (6 bases). The V end was cut by 1 base, the J end by 7 bases, with 11 bases between. Germline lookup yields CDR1 MNHNY and CDR2 SVGAGI (reference sequence). The CDR3 extends over 13 amino acids. The CDR3 sequence is CASSYFGRGEQYF. For the CDR3, the DNA is TGTGCCAGCAGTTACTTCGGCCGGGGGGAGCAGTACTTC.

The gene calls are TRBV4-2 and TRBJ2-7, with unresolved D. This CDR3 region has 11 residues. Germline CDR1 reads LGHNA; CDR2 reads YNFKEQ. Between the trimmed V and J ends, which lost 4 bases and 1 base, there was a span of 2 bases. The CDR3 protein is CASSRSYEQYF. CDR3 bases: TGTGCCAGCAGCCGATCCTACGAGCAGTACTTC.

The genes are TRBV7-3 and TRBJ1-2; D may be TRBD1 (5 bases). Germline values: CDR1 SGHTA, CDR2 FQGTGA. The CDR3 covers 13 residues. V gave up 3 bases and J gave up 2 bases, with 7 bases separating them. This CDR3 reads CASSFAGNYGYTF. CDR3 in DNA: TGTGCCAGCAGCTTCGCAGGGAACTATGGCTACACCTTC.

The chain uses TRBV5-1 and TRBJ1-2; D is undetermined. V was clipped by 2 bases and J by 6 bases, with 11 bases between them. Germline CDR1 SGHRS, CDR2 YFSETQ. The CDR3 length is 13 residues. CDR3 in amino acids: CASSFFPGNGYTF. CDR3 bases: TGCGCCAGCAGCTTTTTTCCCGGGAATGGCTACACCTTC.

The chain couples TRBV5-1 to TRBJ2-1; D is uncertain. This CDR3 comprises 14 residues. The V end lost 4 bases, the J end lost 7 bases, and 15 bases lay between the germline ends. Germline-derived CDR1 and CDR2 are SGHRS and YFSETQ. Here the CDR3 DNA reads TGCGCCAGCAGCCCCACAATAGGTTCGAATGAGCAGTTCTTC. It translates to CASSPTIGSNEQFF.